Each of the 21 T cell receptor beta chains below was sequenced from the same sample in a study of blood T cell repertoires in COVID-19. Assay used: immunoSEQ multiplex PCR; TCRdb lists only in-frame clones, some missing. The sample contains some 400,000 clones, approximately 86% of which appear only once. Sequenced: peripheral blood. The receptors derive from a human donor in a cohort sampled during active COVID-19.

This chain links TRBV5-1 with TRBJ1-2; 10 nucleotides match TRBD1. The V gene's germline CDR1 is SGHRS and CDR2 YFSETQ. The CDR3 has 13 residues. Trimming removed 4 bases from V and 8 bases from J; junction bases left unmatched: 5. DNA for the CDR3: TGCGCCAGCAGCACGGGACAGGGGATAGGCTACACCTTC. Translated, it gives CASSTGQGIGYTF.

The rearrangement links TRBV5-6 to TRBJ2-3; TRBD1 matches at 10 bases. Germline CDR1 SGHDT, CDR2 YYEEEE. The CDR3 covers 17 residues. V lost 2 bases and J lost 2; bases outside the gene matches: 8. In nucleotides, the CDR3 is TGTGCCAGCAGCTTAATCGGGACAGGGGACTTCACAGATACGCAGTATTTT. Translation: CASSLIGTGDFTDTQYF.

The chain employs TRBV6-1 and TRBJ1-3; D remains ambiguous. Germline V gives CDR1 MNHNS, CDR2 SASEGT. Trimming took 2 bases from V and 2 from J, leaving 10 bases between them. The CDR3 extends over 15 amino acids. This CDR3 reads CASSESGIAGNTIYF. Written as DNA, the CDR3 is TGTGCCAGCAGTGAATCGGGGATAGCTGGAAACACCATATATTTT.

A single count supports this clone. This rearrangement joins TRBV5-4 to TRBJ2-2, with 9 bases aligning to TRBD1. The CDR3 spans 16 residues. The junction had 7 bases not matched to a gene; V was cut back by 4 bases and J by 3 bases. The germline V gene has CDR1 SGHNT and CDR2 YYREEE (reference sequence). CDR3 loop: CASSTMTGGDTGELFF. The CDR3, as DNA: TGTGCCAGCAGCACGATGACAGGGGGGGACACCGGGGAGCTGTTTTTT.

This chain joins TRBV2 and TRBJ2-3; possibly TRBD2 for D (5 bases). This CDR3 comprises 15 residues. The V end was cut by 0 bases, the J end by 2 bases, with 9 bases between. Looked up from germline, CDR1 is SNHLY and CDR2 is FYNNEI. CDR3 sequence: CASSEAPGFTDTQYF. Written as DNA, the CDR3 is TGTGCCAGCAGTGAAGCGCCGGGATTCACAGATACGCAGTATTTT. The variable domain in full, completed from reference TRBV2 and TRBJ2-3, reads EPEVTQTPSHQVTQMGQEVILRCVPISNHLYFYWYRQILGQKVEFLVSFYNNEISEKSEIFDDQFSVERPDGSNFTLKIRSTKLEDSAMYFCASSEAPGFTDTQYFGPGTRLTVL.

This clone was observed a few times. This sequence joins TRBV7-9 and TRBJ1-4, with a possible D match to TRBD1 (6 bases). The CDR3 is made up of 13 amino acids. The germline V and J ends were trimmed by 11 bases and 8 bases, with 18 bases remaining between them. CDR1 SEHNR and CDR2 FQNEAQ come from the germline V gene (reference sequence). The CDR3 region is CAVAGRGDEKLFF. In DNA, the CDR3 is TGTGCCGTCGCTGGCAGGGGAGACGAAAAACTGTTTTTT. The whole variable domain, filled in from reference TRBV7-9 and TRBJ1-4, reads DTGVSQNPRHKITKRGQNVTFRCDPISEHNRLYWYRQTLGQGPEFLTYFQNEAQLEKSRLLSDRFSAERPKGSFSTLEIQRTEQGDSAMYLCAVAGRGDEKLFFGSGTQLSVL.

The chain recombines TRBV9 with TRBJ1-4, with 7 bases identical to TRBD1. CDR1 SGDLS and CDR2 YYNGEE come from the germline V gene. The V and J ends lost 3 bases and 7 bases, in that order; junction bases with no gene match: 12. The CDR3 is 16 amino acids. CDR3 amino acids: CASSATTGQSGEKLFF. The CDR3 DNA is TGTGCCAGCAGCGCTACAACGGGACAGTCTGGTGAAAAACTGTTTTTT.

The V call is TRBV5-1, the J call TRBJ1-1, with D possibly being TRBD1 (6 bases). Trimming stripped 2 bases from V and 8 bases from J, with 10 bases between. CDR3 size: 12 residues. CDR1 is SGHRS, CDR2 YFSETQ, per germline. The CDR3 DNA reads TGCGCCAGCAGCTTTAAAGGGACAGAAGCTTTCTTT. Protein sequence: CASSFKGTEAFF. Together with reference TRBV5-1 and TRBJ1-1, the CDR3 gives the full variable domain: KAGVTQTPRYLIKTRGQQVTLSCSPISGHRSVSWYQQTPGQGLQFLFEYFSETQRNKGNFPGRFSGRQFSNSRSEMNVSTLELGDSALYLCASSFKGTEAFFGQGTRLTVV.

The chain recombines TRBV5-1 with TRBJ2-2; TRBD1 aligns across 8 bases. The V gene's germline CDR1 is SGHRS and CDR2 YFSETQ. The CDR3 extends over 16 amino acids. The V gene end was trimmed by 0 bases and the J gene end by 5 bases; junction bases not matched to a gene: 6. The chain's CDR3 is CASSLVRGTGTGELFF. The CDR3 nucleotides are TGCGCCAGCAGCTTGGTTCGGGGGACAGGTACCGGGGAGCTGTTTTTT.

The chain uses TRBV6-1 and TRBJ1-1; D possibly corresponds to TRBD1 (5 bases). The V end lost 0 bases, the J end lost 3 bases, and 17 bases lay between the germline ends. This CDR3 contains 17 residues. Germline V gene data show CDR1 as MNHNS and CDR2 as SASEGT. In DNA form, the CDR3 reads TGTGCCAGCAGTGAAGCGCTGGGACTTGCCTGGGACACTGAAGCTTTCTTT. Protein: CASSEALGLAWDTEAFF.

The chain has TRBV10-3 and TRBJ2-5; the match to TRBD2 covers 8 bases. Germline V gives CDR1 ENHRY, CDR2 SYGVKD. Trimming cost V 2 bases and J 6 bases; bases outside gene matches: 5. The CDR3 loop spans 14 amino acids. CDR3 protein: CAISEDREGKTQYF. CDR3 nucleotides: TGTGCCATCAGTGAGGATCGGGAGGGGAAGACCCAGTACTTC.

The chain couples TRBV7-3 to TRBJ1-1, with 10 bases that match TRBD1. This CDR3 is 14 amino acids long. Germline CDR1 and CDR2: SGHTA and FQGTGA. The trim removed 3 bases at V and 4 bases at J, leaving 2 bases unmatched. The CDR3: CASSLTGGGTEAFF. CDR3 sequence (DNA): TGTGCCAGCAGCTTGACAGGGGGCGGCACTGAAGCTTTCTTT.

This rearrangement joins TRBV4-2 to TRBJ1-5; maybe TRBD1 (5 bases). V was cut by 1 base and J by 7 bases, with 23 bases left in between. This CDR3 has 18 residues. Germline CDR1 reads LGHNA; CDR2 reads YNFKEQ. The CDR3 region has the DNA TGTGCCAGCAGCCAAGGAAGCCTTCGTGTGGGCGGGGGACAGCCCCAGCATTTT. This sequence encodes CASSQGSLRVGGGQPQHF.

V and J are TRBV19 and TRBJ2-2; D gene ambiguous. Looked up from germline, CDR1 is LNHDA and CDR2 is SQIVND (reference sequence). The CDR3 has 14 amino acids. Trimming cost V 3 bases and J 7 bases, with 12 bases left between them. CDR3 in amino acids: CASSISSEYGELFF. In nucleotides, the CDR3 is TGTGCCAGTAGTATTAGTTCGGAGTACGGGGAGCTGTTTTTT.

V usage is TRBV3-1 (or the pseudogene TRBV3-2) and J usage is TRBJ2-2, with D hard to call. V lost 1 base and J 1 base, leaving 10 bases between the germline ends. The CDR3 is made up of 16 amino acids. CDR1 is LGHDT, CDR2 YNNKEL, per germline (reference sequence). For the CDR3, the DNA is TGTGCCAGCAGCCAAGGGGCACCCGGGAACACCGGGGAGCTGTTTTTT. Residues: CASSQGAPGNTGELFF.

This chain links TRBV30 with TRBJ1-4; 8 bases match TRBD1. The CDR3 is 15 residues long. Germline CDR1 reads GTSNPN; CDR2 reads SVGIG (reference sequence). The ends lost 1 base at V and 8 bases at J; junction bases unmatched: 9. CDR3 loop: CAWSGQGKAEEKLFF. CDR3 in DNA: TGTGCCTGGAGTGGACAGGGGAAGGCGGAAGAAAAACTGTTTTTT.

This chain links TRBV29-1 with TRBJ2-1; TRBD2 might be the D (5 bases). Germline CDR1 is SQVTM and CDR2 is ANQGSEA. With 6 bases removed from V and 7 bases from J, the gap between germline ends came to 19 bases. The CDR3 totals 14 residues. The CDR3 bases are TGCAGCGTGCTAACTAGTCGTTCTGGGAATGAGCAGTTCTTC. It yields the protein CSVLTSRSGNEQFF.

In its sample, this clone was seen once. The rearrangement uses TRBV27 and TRBJ2-3, with D perhaps TRBD2 (5 bases). CDR1 is MNHEY, CDR2 SMNVEV, per germline (reference sequence). CDR3 length: 14 residues. The germline V and J ends were trimmed by 7 bases and 2 bases, with 13 bases remaining between them. The CDR3 here is CASIGGPNTDTQYF. The CDR3 nucleotides are TGTGCCAGCATTGGAGGACCCAACACAGATACGCAGTATTTT.

This chain joins TRBV27 and TRBJ2-1, with a possible D match to TRBD1 (5 bases). The V end was cut by 3 bases, the J end by 8 bases, with 23 bases between. This CDR3 contains 17 residues. Germline CDR1 MNHEY, CDR2 SMNVEV (reference sequence). CDR3 coding DNA: TGTGCCAGCAGTTTTCTCCCTTCCAGGGCCCTCGTCCATGAGCAGTTCTTC. Its protein product is CASSFLPSRALVHEQFF.

The CDR3 coding sequence is TGCGCCAGCAGTCGCCCTACTAGCGGGAGGGACGGGGAGCTGTTTTTT. It codes for CASSRPTSGRDGELFF. The rearrangement joins TRBV23-1 to TRBJ2-2, with 13 positions matching TRBD2. TRBV23-1 is recorded as an ORF, its role being uncertain. V lost 4 bases and J lost 7; bases outside the gene matches: 6. The CDR3 extends over 16 amino acids.

The CDR3 loop reads CAIRHSDSSVYEQYF. The CDR3 bases are TGTGCCATCAGACACTCTGACAGTTCGGTCTACGAGCAGTACTTC. The chain carries TRBV10-3 and TRBJ2-7; maybe TRBD1 (5 bases). CDR1 is ENHRY, CDR2 SYGVKD, per germline. Trimming pared 6 bases from V and 3 bases from J, leaving 18 bases between. This CDR3 region has 15 residues.